Sequencing of this T cell receptor (beta chain) was carried out in a study of identical twins. Broader study findings: Interpretation of the results relied on cross-sectional statistical analysis and not on following the same donors. It was possible that invariant MAIT and iNKT cells partly confounded the zero-insertion analyses. Cord blood beta clonotypes present at high abundance carried fewer insertions; no such pattern appeared in memory repertoires.

Template switching created a universal primer site, and the cDNA included unique molecular identifiers. TCRdb recomputed calls from the 5' RACE reads with MiXCR, one row per CDR3 protein. Of under 250,000 distinct CDR3 sequences in the sample, over 8% were seen once. CDR1 and CDR2 from the germline V gene are SQVTM and ANQGSEA. The CDR3 has 13 amino acids. V gave up 7 bases and J gave up 8 bases; unmatched junction bases: 7. This clonotype was found a few times. Its antigen remains unidentified. The source of this sequence is a woman under 30 in good health. Sequencing input: memory (CD45RO+) T cells sorted from blood. The V gene is TRBV29-1, the J gene TRBJ1-6; 8 nucleotides align to TRBD1. The CDR3 DNA sequence: TGCAGCGCTGGACAGGGCCCTTATTCACCCCTCCACTTT. Translated: CSAGQGPYSPLHF.